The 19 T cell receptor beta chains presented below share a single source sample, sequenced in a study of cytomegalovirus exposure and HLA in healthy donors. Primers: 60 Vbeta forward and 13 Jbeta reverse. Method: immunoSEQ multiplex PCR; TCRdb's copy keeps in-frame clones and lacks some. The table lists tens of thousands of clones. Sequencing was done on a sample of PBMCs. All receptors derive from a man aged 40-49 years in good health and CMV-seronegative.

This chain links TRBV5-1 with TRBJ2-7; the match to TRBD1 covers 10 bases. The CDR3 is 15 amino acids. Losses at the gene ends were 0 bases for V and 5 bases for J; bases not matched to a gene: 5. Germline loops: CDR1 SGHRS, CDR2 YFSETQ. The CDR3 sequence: CASSLGDRGINEQYF. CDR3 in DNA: TGCGCCAGCAGCTTGGGGGACAGGGGTATTAACGAGCAGTACTTC.

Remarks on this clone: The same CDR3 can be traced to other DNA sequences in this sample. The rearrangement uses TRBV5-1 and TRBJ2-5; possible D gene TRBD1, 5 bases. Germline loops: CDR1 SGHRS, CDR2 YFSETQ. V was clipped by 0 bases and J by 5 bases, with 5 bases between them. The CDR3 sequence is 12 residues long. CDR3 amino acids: CASSLDRETQYF. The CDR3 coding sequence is TGCGCCAGCAGCTTGGACAGGGAGACCCAGTACTTC.

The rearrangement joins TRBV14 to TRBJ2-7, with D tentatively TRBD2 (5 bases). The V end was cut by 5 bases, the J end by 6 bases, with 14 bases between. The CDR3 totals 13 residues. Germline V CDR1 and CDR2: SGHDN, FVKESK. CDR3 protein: CASSIFGLAEQYF. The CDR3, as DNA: TGTGCCAGCAGCATATTCGGACTTGCCGAGCAGTACTTC.

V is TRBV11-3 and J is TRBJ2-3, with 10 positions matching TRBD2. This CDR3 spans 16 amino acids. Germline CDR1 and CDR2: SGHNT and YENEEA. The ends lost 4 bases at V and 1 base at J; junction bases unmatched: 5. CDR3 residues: CASSSTSGSRTDTQYF. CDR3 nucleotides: TGTGCCAGCAGCTCGACTAGCGGGTCCCGCACAGATACGCAGTATTTT.

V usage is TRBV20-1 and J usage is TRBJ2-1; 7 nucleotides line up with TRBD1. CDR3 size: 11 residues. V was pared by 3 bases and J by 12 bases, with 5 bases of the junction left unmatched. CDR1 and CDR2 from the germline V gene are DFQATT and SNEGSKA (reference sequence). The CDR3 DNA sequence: TGCAGTGCTAGCTGGACAGGAGGGCAGTTCTTC. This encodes CSASWTGGQFF.

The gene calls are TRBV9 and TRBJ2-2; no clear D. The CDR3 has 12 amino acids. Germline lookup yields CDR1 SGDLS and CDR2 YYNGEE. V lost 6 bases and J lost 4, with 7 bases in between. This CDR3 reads CASTRVTGELFF. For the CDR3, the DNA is TGTGCCAGCACCCGGGTCACCGGGGAGCTGTTTTTT.

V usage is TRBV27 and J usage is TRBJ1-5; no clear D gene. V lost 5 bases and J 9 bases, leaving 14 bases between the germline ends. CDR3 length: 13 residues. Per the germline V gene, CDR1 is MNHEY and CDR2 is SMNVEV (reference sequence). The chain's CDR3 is CASSVEFGGPQHF. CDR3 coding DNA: TGTGCCAGCAGTGTGGAGTTTGGTGGGCCCCAGCATTTT.

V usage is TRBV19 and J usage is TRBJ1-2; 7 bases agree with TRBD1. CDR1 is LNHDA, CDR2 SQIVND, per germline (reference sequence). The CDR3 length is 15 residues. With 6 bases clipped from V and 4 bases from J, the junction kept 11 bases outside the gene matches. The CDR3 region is CASSKIPTGTYGYTF. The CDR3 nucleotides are TGTGCCAGTAGCAAAATCCCGACAGGGACCTATGGCTACACCTTC.

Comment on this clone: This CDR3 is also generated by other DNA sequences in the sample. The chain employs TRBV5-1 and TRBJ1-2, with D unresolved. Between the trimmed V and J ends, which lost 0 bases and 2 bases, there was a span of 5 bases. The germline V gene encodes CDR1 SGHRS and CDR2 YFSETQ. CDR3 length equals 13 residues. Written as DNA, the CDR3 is TGCGCCAGCAGCTTGGCCCAAAACTATGGCTACACCTTC. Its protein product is CASSLAQNYGYTF.

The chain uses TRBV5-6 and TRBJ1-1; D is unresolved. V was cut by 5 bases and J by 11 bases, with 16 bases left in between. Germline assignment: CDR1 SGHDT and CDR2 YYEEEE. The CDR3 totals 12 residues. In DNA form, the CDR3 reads TGTGCCAGCAGTCAAAGGCAGGCTGGGGCTTTCTTT. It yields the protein CASSQRQAGAFF.

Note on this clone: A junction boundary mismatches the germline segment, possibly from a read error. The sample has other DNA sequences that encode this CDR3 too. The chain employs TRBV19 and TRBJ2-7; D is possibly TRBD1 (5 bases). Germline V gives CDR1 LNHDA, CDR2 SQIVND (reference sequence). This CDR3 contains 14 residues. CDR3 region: CASSTQGRFYEQYF. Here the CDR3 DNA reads TGCGCCAGTAGTACCCAGGGAAGATTCTACGAGCAGTACTTC.

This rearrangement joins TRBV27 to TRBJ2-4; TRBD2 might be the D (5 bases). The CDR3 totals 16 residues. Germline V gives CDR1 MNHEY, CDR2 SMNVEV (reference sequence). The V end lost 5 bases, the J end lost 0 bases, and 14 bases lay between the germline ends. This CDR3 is CASSLLGSLAKNIQYF. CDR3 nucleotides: TGTGCCAGCAGTCTTTTGGGGAGTTTAGCCAAAAACATTCAGTACTTC.

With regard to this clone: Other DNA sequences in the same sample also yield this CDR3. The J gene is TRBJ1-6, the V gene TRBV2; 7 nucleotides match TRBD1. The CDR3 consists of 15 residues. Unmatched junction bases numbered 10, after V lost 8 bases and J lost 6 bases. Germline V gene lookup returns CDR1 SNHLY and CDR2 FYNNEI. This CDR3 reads CASDLLDRVNSPLHF. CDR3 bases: TGTGCCAGCGACCTATTAGACAGGGTTAATTCACCCCTCCACTTT.

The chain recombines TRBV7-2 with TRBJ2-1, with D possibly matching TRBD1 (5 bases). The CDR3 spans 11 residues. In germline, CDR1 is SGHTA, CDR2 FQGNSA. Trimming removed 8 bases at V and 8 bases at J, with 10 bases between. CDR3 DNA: TGTGCCAGCGGGGCGTGGGATGAGCAGTTCTTC. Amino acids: CASGAWDEQFF.

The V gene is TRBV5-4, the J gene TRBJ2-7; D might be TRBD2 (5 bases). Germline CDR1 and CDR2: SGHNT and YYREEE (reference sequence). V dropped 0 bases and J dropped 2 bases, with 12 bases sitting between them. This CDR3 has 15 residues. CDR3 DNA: TGTGCCAGCAGCTTGGAGCCGGGTAGCGCCTACGAGCAGTACTTC. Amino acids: CASSLEPGSAYEQYF.

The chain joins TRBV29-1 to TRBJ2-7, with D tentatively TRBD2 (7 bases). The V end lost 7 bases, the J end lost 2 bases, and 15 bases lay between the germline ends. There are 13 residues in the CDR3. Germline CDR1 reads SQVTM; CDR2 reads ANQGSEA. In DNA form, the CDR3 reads TGCAGCGCCGGTGGCGGGGGCCCCTACGAGCAGTACTTC. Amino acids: CSAGGGGPYEQYF.

The CDR3 sequence is CASREGSDSPLHF. The CDR3 DNA follows: TGTGCCAGCAGAGAGGGTTCGGATTCACCCCTCCACTTT. This chain joins TRBV6-5 and TRBJ1-6; D gene unclear. CDR1 and CDR2 (germline): MNHEY, SVGAGI. The length of the CDR3 is 13 residues. The V end lost 6 bases, the J end lost 8 bases, and 11 bases lay between the germline ends.

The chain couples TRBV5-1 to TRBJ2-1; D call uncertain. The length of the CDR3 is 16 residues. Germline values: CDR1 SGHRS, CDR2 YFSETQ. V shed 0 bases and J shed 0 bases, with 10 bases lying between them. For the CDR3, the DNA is TGCGCCAGCAGCTTGGCTGGCGGATTCTCCTACAATGAGCAGTTCTTC. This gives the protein CASSLAGGFSYNEQFF.

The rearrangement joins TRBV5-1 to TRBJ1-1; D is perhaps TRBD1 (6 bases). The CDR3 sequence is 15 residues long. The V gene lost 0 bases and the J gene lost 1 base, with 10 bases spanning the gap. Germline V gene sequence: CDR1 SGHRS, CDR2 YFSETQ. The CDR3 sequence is CASSLVQGQNTEAFF. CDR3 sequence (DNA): TGCGCCAGCAGCTTGGTCCAGGGGCAGAACACTGAAGCTTTCTTT.